This T cell receptor (beta chain) was found in a study of blood T cell repertoires in COVID-19. Under the authors' procedure: Amplification of reference gene primers provided the estimated nucleated cell counts. Some clones are missing from TCRdb's copy, which holds only in-frame ones; the method was immunoSEQ multiplex PCR. That table furnishes V, J and clone size, whereas the DNA furnished D and trimming. The table records 210,000 or so clones, about 91% of them present only once. The J segment lost 2 bases and the V segment lost 7 bases, leaving 21 bases of the junction unmatched. The CDR3 extends over 21 amino acids. The germline CDR1 and CDR2 sequences are SNHLY and FYNNEI.

The chain recombines TRBV2 with TRBJ2-7; 15 bases map to TRBD2. Specimen: peripheral blood. The origin of this receptor is a man aged 25-40 years with acute or convalescent COVID-19. The CDR3 protein is CASTFPEVLRTSGRAAYEQYF. Here the CDR3 DNA reads TGTGCCAGCACATTCCCGGAGGTACTAAGGACTAGCGGGAGGGCCGCCTACGAGCAGTACTTC.